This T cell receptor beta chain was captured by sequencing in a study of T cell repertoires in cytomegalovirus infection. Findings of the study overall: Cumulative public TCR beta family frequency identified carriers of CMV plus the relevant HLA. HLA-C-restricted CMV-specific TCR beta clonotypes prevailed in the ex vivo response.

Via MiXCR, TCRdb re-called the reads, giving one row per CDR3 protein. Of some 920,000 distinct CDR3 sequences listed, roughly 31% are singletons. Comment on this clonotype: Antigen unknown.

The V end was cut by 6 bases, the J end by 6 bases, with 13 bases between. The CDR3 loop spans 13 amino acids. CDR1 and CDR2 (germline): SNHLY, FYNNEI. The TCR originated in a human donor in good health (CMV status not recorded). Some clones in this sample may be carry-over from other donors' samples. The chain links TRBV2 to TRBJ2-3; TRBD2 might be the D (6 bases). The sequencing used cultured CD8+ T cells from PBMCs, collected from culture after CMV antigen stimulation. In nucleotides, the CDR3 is TGTGCCAGCAGCCCGGAGGGGTGGGATACGCAGTATTTT. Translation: CASSPEGWDTQYF.